What follows is one T cell receptor beta chain and its context. The sample comes from a study of blood T cell repertoires in COVID-19. The V end lost 5 bases, the J end lost 1 base, and 15 bases lay between the germline ends. The CDR3 length is 16 residues. CDR1 is MNHEY, CDR2 SMNVEV, per germline (reference sequence). Sequencing used immunoSEQ multiplex PCR; TCRdb keeps in-frame clones, though not all of them. Here the sample spans more than 200,000 clones, roughly 87% being singletons. This TCR came from a human donor in a cohort sampled during active COVID-19. The sample taken for sequencing was peripheral blood. The chain recombines TRBV27 with TRBJ2-4; weak D call: TRBD2 (5 bases). CDR3 amino acids: CASSHFTEGAKNIQYF. In DNA, the CDR3 is TGTGCCAGCAGTCACTTTACCGAGGGCGCCAAAAACATTCAGTACTTC.